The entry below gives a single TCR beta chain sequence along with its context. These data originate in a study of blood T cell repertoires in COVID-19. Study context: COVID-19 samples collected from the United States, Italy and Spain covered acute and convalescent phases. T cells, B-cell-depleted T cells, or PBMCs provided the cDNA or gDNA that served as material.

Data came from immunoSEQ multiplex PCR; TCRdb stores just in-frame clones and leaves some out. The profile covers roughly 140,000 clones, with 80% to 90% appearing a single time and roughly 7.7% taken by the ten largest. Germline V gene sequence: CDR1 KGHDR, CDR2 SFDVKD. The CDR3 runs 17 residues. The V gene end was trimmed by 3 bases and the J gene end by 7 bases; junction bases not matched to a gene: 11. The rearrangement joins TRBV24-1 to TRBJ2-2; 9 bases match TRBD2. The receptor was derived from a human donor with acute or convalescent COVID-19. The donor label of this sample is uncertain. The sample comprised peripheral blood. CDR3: CATSDRRETAGGGELFF. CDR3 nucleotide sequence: TGTGCCACCAGTGATCGGAGGGAGACAGCGGGAGGCGGGGAGCTGTTTTTT.